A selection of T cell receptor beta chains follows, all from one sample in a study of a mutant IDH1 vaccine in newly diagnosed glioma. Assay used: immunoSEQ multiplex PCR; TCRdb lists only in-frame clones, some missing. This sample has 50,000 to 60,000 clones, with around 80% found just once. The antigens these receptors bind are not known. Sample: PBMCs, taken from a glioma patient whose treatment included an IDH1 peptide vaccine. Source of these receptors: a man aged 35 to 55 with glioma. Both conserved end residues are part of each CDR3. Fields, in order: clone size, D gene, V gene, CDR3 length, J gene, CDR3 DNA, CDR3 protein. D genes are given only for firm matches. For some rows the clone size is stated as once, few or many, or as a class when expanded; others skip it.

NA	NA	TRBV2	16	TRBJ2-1	TGTGCCAGCAGTGGGGCCACGAGGGGCTCCTACAATGAGCAGTTCTTC	CASSGATRGSYNEQFF
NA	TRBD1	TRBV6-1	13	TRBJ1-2	TGTGCCAGCAGTGATAGCAGGGGGCTTAGCTACACCTTC	CASSDSRGLSYTF
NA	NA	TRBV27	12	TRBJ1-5	TGTGCCAGCAGTTCCTGGGGTCAGCCCCAGCATTTT	CASSSWGQPQHF
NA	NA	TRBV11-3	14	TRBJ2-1	TGTGCCAGCAGCTTAGACTTGCAGCGGAATGAGCAGTTCTTC	CASSLDLQRNEQFF
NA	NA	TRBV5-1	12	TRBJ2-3	TGCGCCAGCAGCTACAACACAGATACGCAGTATTTT	CASSYNTDTQYF
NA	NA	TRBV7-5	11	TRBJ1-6	TGTGCCAGACTGCTAGACGCACCCCTCCACTTT	CARLLDAPLHF
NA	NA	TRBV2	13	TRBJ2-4	TGTGCCAGCAGTGAAGCCCCTCCCCCCCCTCAGTACTTC	CASSEAPPPPQYF
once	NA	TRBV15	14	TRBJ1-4	TGTGCCACCAGCGGGGGACAACCAAATGAAAAACTGTTTTTT	CATSGGQPNEKLFF
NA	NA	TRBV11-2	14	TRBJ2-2	TGTGCCAGCAGCCCGTTCGCGAACACCGGGGAGCTGTTTTTT	CASSPFANTGELFF
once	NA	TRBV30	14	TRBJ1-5	TGTGCCTGGAGCGATGGGACTGCCGGTCAGCCCCAGCATTTT	CAWSDGTAGQPQHF
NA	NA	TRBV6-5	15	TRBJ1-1	TGTGCCAGCATTCCCACCCCCGGGGCCGGGACTGAAGCTTTCTTT	CASIPTPGAGTEAFF
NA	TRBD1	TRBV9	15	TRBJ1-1	TGTGCCAGCAGCGTAGGTGGGACAGTGAACACTGAAGCTTTCTTT	CASSVGGTVNTEAFF
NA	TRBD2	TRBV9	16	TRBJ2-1	TGTGCCAGCAGCATCGGGACTAGCGGGGCCCTAAATGAGCAGTTCTTC	CASSIGTSGALNEQFF
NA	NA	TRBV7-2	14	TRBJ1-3	TGTGCCAGCAGCCCCGGGCCAGGCAGCGGCACCATATATTTT	CASSPGPGSGTIYF
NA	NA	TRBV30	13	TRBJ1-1	TGTGCCTGGAGTGATGTGGAGAACACTGAAGCTTTCTTT	CAWSDVENTEAFF
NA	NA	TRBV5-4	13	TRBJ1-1	TGTGCCAGCAGCTTCGGGGGGAAAGCTGAAGCTTTCTTT	CASSFGGKAEAFF
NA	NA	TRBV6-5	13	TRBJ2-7	TGTGCCAGCAGTTATGGGCAGTCCTACGAGCAGTACTTC	CASSYGQSYEQYF
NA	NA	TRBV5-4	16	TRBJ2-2	TGTGCCAGCAGCATCGGACGGACGCGAACGACCGGGGAGCTGTTTTTT	CASSIGRTRTTGELFF
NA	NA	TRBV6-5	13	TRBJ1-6	TGTGCCAGTGGACATTTATTGAACTCACCCCTCCACTTT	CASGHLLNSPLHF
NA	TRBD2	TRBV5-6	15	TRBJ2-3	TGTGCCAGCAGTCCAGGACTAGCGGTGAAATATACGCAGTATTTT	CASSPGLAVKYTQYF
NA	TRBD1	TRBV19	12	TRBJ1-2	TGTGCCGGAAGACAGGGGAACTATGGCTACACCTTC	CAGRQGNYGYTF
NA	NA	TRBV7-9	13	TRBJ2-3	TGTGCCAGCAGCTTGGCGATCACAGATACGCAGTATTTT	CASSLAITDTQYF
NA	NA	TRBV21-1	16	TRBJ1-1	TGTGCCAGCGGGGACAGCCGTAACGTGGAGGGAACTGAAGCTTTCTTT	CASGDSRNVEGTEAFF
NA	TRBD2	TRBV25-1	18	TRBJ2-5	TGTGCCAGCAGTGACCCGGCGGGGTTAGCGGGGGGCTGGAAGACCCAGTACTTC	CASSDPAGLAGGWKTQYF
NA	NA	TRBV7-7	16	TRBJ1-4	TGTGCCAGATCGCCGGCCCCCTTAACAGGGAGGGAAAAACTGTTTTTT	CARSPAPLTGREKLFF
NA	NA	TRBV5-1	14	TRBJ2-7	TGCGCCAGCAGCTCCGGGGCCCCCCCCTACGAGCAGTACTTC	CASSSGAPPYEQYF
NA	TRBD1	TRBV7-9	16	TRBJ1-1	TGTGCCAGCAGCCCCGGGACAGGGGTCCTGGGCACTGAAGCTTTCTTT	CASSPGTGVLGTEAFF
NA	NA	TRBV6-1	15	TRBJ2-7	TGTGCCAGCAGTGAGGGGGGGCACCCAAGCTACGAGCAGTACTTC	CASSEGGHPSYEQYF
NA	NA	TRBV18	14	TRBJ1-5	TGTGCCAGCTCACCCACAGGTGTTGGCCAGCCCCAGCATTTT	CASSPTGVGQPQHF
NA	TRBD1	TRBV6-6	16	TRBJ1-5	TGTGCCAGCAGCCCCGGGACAGTTTATAGCAATCAGCCCCAGCATTTT	CASSPGTVYSNQPQHF
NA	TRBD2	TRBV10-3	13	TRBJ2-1	TGTGCCGCCTCTCCGACTAGCAGCAATGAGCAGTTCTTC	CAASPTSSNEQFF
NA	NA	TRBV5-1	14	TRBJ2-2	TGCGCCAGCAGCCCCATCGGGGACACCGGGGAGCTGTTTTTT	CASSPIGDTGELFF
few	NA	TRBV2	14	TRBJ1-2	TGTGCCAGCAGCCCCGGCGGTCACAGCGGGGGCTACACCTTC	CASSPGGHSGGYTF